This T cell receptor beta chain was found in a study of T cells in Graves' hyperthyroidism and ophthalmopathy (dated by TCRdb to the late 2010s). For the study in its entirety: Peripheral blood samples were taken at initial diagnosis, before any treatment was given. TCR V-J signatures able to tell the groups apart were searched for in a discovery cohort of 90 to 100 patients, of whom about 40 had Graves' ophthalmopathy and around 56 had stable Graves' hyperthyroidism. Prospective prediction of ophthalmopathy was tested in an independent validation cohort consisting of 18 hyperthyroidism patients and over 15 patients who later progressed to ophthalmopathy. For training and testing, the 95 to 100 patients in the discovery cohort were randomly divided in a 7:3 ratio. In roughly six Graves' hyperthyroidism patients, the study also compared T-cell repertoires from thyroid tissue with T-cell repertoires from blood. Following sampling, methimazole starting at 30 mg daily was given to hyperthyroidism patients, and high-dose intravenous methylprednisolone was given to ophthalmopathy patients. The paper reports TCR Vbeta CDR3 sequencing of approximately 130 peripheral blood samples: approximately 41 ophthalmopathy, about 75 hyperthyroidism and 17 progressor patients.

A patient counted as having stable Graves' hyperthyroidism if no progression to ophthalmopathy occurred over 18 months of follow-up. Hyperthyroidism patients were newly diagnosed, had a disease duration of under 2 months, and were aged 18 to 65 years. Patients with uncontrolled infections, other autoimmune diseases, pregnancy or lactation were excluded. Diagnoses relied on clinical symptoms, serum thyroxine and TRAb, thyroid ultrasound and orbital computed tomography. PBMCs were separated from around 9.1 ml of fresh peripheral blood using Ficoll-Paque density gradient centrifugation. Trizol reagent was used to extract total RNA, and RNA quality was then checked on an Agilent 2100 Bioanalyzer. The table lists this clonotype with a few counts. This receptor's antigen is unknown. There are no base qualities to consult, and no much larger clone falls within one base. Study-level results and caveats: In validation, the model predicted progression to ophthalmopathy a median of approximately 6.3 months before onset, with approximately 70% sensitivity and roughly 79% specificity. Most expanded thyroid clonotypes (frequency above 0.001) were also found in blood, which suggests that blood repertoires may mirror thyroid immune responses. Sample size was not statistically predetermined, and blinding of investigators to group allocation was not performed. Ophthalmopathy was separated from stable hyperthyroidism by a 13 V-J signature model, with over 85% sensitivity and approximately 84% specificity obtained in cross-validation and 80%/75% obtained in testing.

TCR beta CDR3 regions were amplified from RNA transcripts. The first round of RT-PCR for the TCR CDR3 was performed with the HTBI primer set and the Qiagen OneStep RT-PCR kit. A second multiplex PCR round built the libraries, followed by size selection and purification. Paired-end sequencing of the libraries was performed with 100 bp reads on an Illumina HiSeq2000. The original methods were these. Raw data were processed with SOAPnuke, discarding reads with adapters, uncalled bases, mean Phred below 15, or no exact constant-primer or identifier match. High-quality paired reads were merged with COPE v1.2.5, and unique nucleotide sequences were defined as clonotypes. MiTCR v1.1 was used to align the clonotypes against IMGT TRBV, TRBD and TRBJ reference segments. Analysis was restricted to V-J combinations with a frequency above 0.0001, which covered roughly 99% of repertoires. The TCS score was defined as the ratio of F50 (clonal expansion) to E x V (chaos), calculated using BLOSUM62-based TCRdist between CDR3 peptides within each V-J. Welch's t-statistics and random forest reduced 500 to 650 V-J features to 10 to 15, which were used in a naive Bayes classifier (R e1071). The raw public reads went through TCRdb reprocessing: fastp at Q25, MiXCR clone calling, in-frame beta chains kept. Identical CDR3 protein sequences are pooled into one entry, listed with their most common genes and DNA. These V and J calls originate from TCRdb's pipeline instead of the authors' own analysis. Counted in this sample were hundreds of thousands of distinct CDR3 sequences; under 20% of them appeared once. 3.8% of the sample lies in the top ten.

The receptor comes from a young woman with Graves' hyperthyroidism. Sequenced material: blood.

The CDR3 is CASSLGVQGKSNTEAFF. The nucleotide sequence reads as follows: TGTGCCAGCAGCTTAGGGGTCCAGGGTAAATCGAACACTGAAGCTTTCTTT. The rearrangement combines TRBV7-2 with TRBJ1-1; possibly the D gene is TRBD1, per 5 matching bases. There are 17 amino acids in the CDR3, from cysteine to phenylalanine inclusive. Of all the DNA, just the CDR3 is kept, 51 bases in frame from base 1. Cut back by 1 base and 1 base, the V and J ends lie 16 bases apart. From a lookup of the germline V gene, CDR1 and CDR2 are SGHTA and FQGNSA.